This T cell receptor (beta chain) derives from a study of T cells after yellow fever vaccination. Study-level background: For low cell numbers, libraries were made with SMART-Seq v4 Ultra Low Input. Study results and limitations: Abundant contaminating clonotypes from the bulk population could appear in FACS-sorted repertoires. Compared with primary, the secondary response was weaker and peaked at day 5, not 15.

Conversion of TCR transcripts into cDNA relied on 5'RACE template switching, which added a universal primer site and UMIs. One entry per CDR3 protein results from TCRdb running MiXCR on the 5' RACE reads. This sample yields approximately 330,000 distinct CDR3 sequences, of which about 4% are seen a single time; around 23% belongs to the top ten. Trimming stripped 3 bases from V and 7 bases from J, with 18 bases between. The CDR3 loop spans 15 amino acids. Only a few counts were recorded for this clonotype. What it recognizes is unknown. Sequencing was performed on PBMCs, taken 5 days after the yellow fever booster vaccination. The chain is built from TRBV12-3 or TRBV12-4 and TRBJ1-2, with D possibly being TRBD1 (6 bases). This sequence originates from a man aged 18 to 30 who received the YFV17D yellow fever vaccine. The CDR3 is CASSFGGGGGSGYTF. The CDR3 DNA is TGTGCCAGCAGTTTTGGCGGGGGCGGTGGCAGTGGCTACACCTTC.